The sequence of this T cell receptor beta chain was determined in a study of shared clonotypes between healthy human individuals. Study-wide background: Used for every donor were three CD4 naive, three CD4 memory, two CD8 naive and one CD8 memory plate.

Whole-study results and caveats: Sorted-subset sequencing, rarefaction showed, was incomplete despite large depth. As a rule, naive subsets had a larger estimated richness than memory subsets.

Germline lookup yields CDR1 SGDLS and CDR2 YYNGEE. The CDR3 covers 13 residues. The V gene lost 3 bases and the J gene lost 4 bases, with 10 bases spanning the gap. Clones were sequenced by immunoSEQ multiplex PCR, and TCRdb holds only the in-frame ones, with some missing. Found here are around 2,100,000 clones, over 85% of them singletons; the top ten hold more than 0.9%. CD45RO-negative CD8 cells positively selected for CCR7 made up the naive population, which excluded terminally differentiated effector memory CD45RA+ cells. Adult donors, all healthy and HIV-negative, had no recent acute infections or vaccinations. Concerning this clone itself: The antigen is unknown. Other DNA sequences of this sample code for an identical CDR3.

V usage is TRBV9 and J usage is TRBJ1-1; D perhaps matches TRBD1 (5 bases). The specimen sequenced was naive CD8+ T cells sorted from blood. This receptor was taken from a man younger than 30 in good health. The CDR3 coding sequence is TGTGCCAGCAGCGCCGGGGGAAGCACTGAAGCTTTCTTT. As protein: CASSAGGSTEAFF.